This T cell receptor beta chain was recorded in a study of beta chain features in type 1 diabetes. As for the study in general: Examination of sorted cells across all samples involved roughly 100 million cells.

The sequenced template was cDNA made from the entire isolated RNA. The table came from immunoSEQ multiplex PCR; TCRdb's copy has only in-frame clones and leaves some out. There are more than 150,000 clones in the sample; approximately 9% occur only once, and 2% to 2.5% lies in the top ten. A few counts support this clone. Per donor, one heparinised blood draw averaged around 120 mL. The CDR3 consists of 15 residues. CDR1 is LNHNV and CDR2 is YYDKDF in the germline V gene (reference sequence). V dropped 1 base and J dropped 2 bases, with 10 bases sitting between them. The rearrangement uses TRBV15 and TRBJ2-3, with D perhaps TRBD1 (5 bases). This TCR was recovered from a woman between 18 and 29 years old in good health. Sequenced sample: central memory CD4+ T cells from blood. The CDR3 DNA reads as TGTGCCACCAGCAGAGGGACATTATCCACAGATACGCAGTATTTT. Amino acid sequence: CATSRGTLSTDTQYF.